The 30 T cell receptor beta chains presented below share a single source sample, sequenced in a study of blood T cell repertoires in COVID-19. Clones were read by immunoSEQ multiplex PCR, and TCRdb kept only the in-frame ones, dropping some. The profile shows 220,000 or so clones, 80% to 95% of them singletons. The source material was peripheral blood. Receptors were obtained from a man aged 55 to 70 with COVID-19, enrolled during active disease.

This chain uses TRBV9 with TRBJ2-5, with 12 bases lining up with TRBD2. The V gene end was trimmed by 2 bases and the J gene end by 4 bases; junction bases not matched to a gene: 6. CDR3 length: 16 residues. Germline V gene sequence: CDR1 SGDLS, CDR2 YYNGEE. CDR3 protein: CASSVGGLAGRETQYF. In DNA form, the CDR3 reads TGTGCCAGCAGCGTGGGAGGACTAGCGGGAAGAGAGACCCAGTACTTC.

In its sample, this clone was seen once. This chain connects TRBV5-6 to TRBJ2-7; 9 bases are a match to TRBD2. CDR3 size: 14 residues. Germline CDR1 SGHDT, CDR2 YYEEEE. Trimming at V came to 5 bases and at J to 5 bases, leaving 8 bases not matched to a gene. CDR3 loop: CASSTAGGFDEQYF. In nucleotides, the CDR3 is TGTGCCAGCAGTACAGCGGGAGGATTCGACGAGCAGTACTTC.

J is TRBJ1-2 and V is TRBV3-1 (or the pseudogene TRBV3-2); possible D gene TRBD1, 5 bases. The CDR3 covers 12 residues. The germline V and J ends were trimmed by 8 bases and 4 bases, with 11 bases remaining between them. Germline CDR1 is LGHDT and CDR2 is YNNKEL (reference sequence). The CDR3 reads CASGSGFYGYTF. The CDR3 DNA reads TGTGCCAGCGGCTCAGGGTTCTATGGCTACACCTTC.

V and J are TRBV14 and TRBJ1-3; no clear D gene. CDR1 is SGHDN, CDR2 FVKESK, per germline. V lost 1 base and J 4 bases, leaving 11 bases between the germline ends. The CDR3 runs 15 residues. CDR3 loop: CASSQVGSFGNTIYF. In DNA form, the CDR3 reads TGTGCCAGCAGCCAAGTCGGTTCTTTCGGAAACACCATATATTTT.

The chain links TRBV5-6 to TRBJ2-7, with 7 bases lining up with TRBD1. V gave up 4 bases and J gave up 2 bases; unmatched junction bases: 9. This CDR3 spans 15 amino acids. Germline V gene lookup returns CDR1 SGHDT and CDR2 YYEEEE. In nucleotides, the CDR3 is TGTGCCAGCAGCCGGCCGGGGCAGGGGGCCTACGAGCAGTACTTC. Its translation is CASSRPGQGAYEQYF.

The chain couples TRBV6-5 to TRBJ1-4, with unresolved D. CDR1 is MNHEY, CDR2 SVGAGI, per germline. This CDR3 is built from 14 residues. Trimming shortened V by 0 bases and J by 4 bases, and 6 bases separated the two germline ends. The DNA of the CDR3 is TGTGCCAGCAGTTACTCGTTCAATAATGAAAAACTGTTTTTT. Translated: CASSYSFNNEKLFF.

The V call is TRBV2, the J call TRBJ2-7; 9 bases align to TRBD2. Trimming removed 3 bases from V and 2 bases from J; junction bases left unmatched: 2. CDR1 and CDR2 (germline): SNHLY, FYNNEI. The CDR3 has 14 residues. CDR3 DNA sequence: TGTGCCAGCAGTGAGCGCGGGGGGGCCTACGAGCAGTACTTC. Its protein product is CASSERGGAYEQYF.

This sequence joins TRBV11-2 and TRBJ1-2, with a weak D call TRBD1 (5 bases). Trimming pared 6 bases from V and 8 bases from J, leaving 25 bases between. CDR1 SGHAT and CDR2 FQNNGV come from the germline V gene. The CDR3 is 16 residues long. The CDR3 DNA reads as TGTGCCAGCAGTTCCCGGACACAAACCTCAATGATAGGCTACACCTTC. This encodes CASSSRTQTSMIGYTF. The full variable domain, rest sourced from reference TRBV11-2 and TRBJ1-2, is EAGVAQSPRYKIIEKRQSVAFWCNPISGHATLYWYQQILGQGPKLLIQFQNNGVVDDSQLPKDRFSAERLKGVDSTLKIQPAKLEDSAVYLCASSSRTQTSMIGYTFGSGTRLTVV.

This chain joins TRBV7-8 and TRBJ1-1; 7 bases are a match to TRBD1. Germline V gene data show CDR1 as SGHVS and CDR2 as FQNEAQ. This CDR3 comprises 16 residues. J gave up 1 base and V 5 bases, and 10 bases lay outside the gene matches. For the CDR3, the DNA is TGTGCCAGCAGCCCCCCGTCGCAGGGGGGGAACACTGAAGCTTTCTTT. Amino acids: CASSPPSQGGNTEAFF.

This chain uses TRBV25-1 with TRBJ1-6; 7 nucleotides agree with TRBD1. Germline V gene data show CDR1 as MGHDK and CDR2 as SYGVNS. This CDR3 contains 13 residues. CDR3 bases: TGTGCGTATCGGGCAGGGGGTAATTCACCCCTCCACTTT. It encodes CAYRAGGNSPLHF.

The rearrangement joins TRBV19 to TRBJ2-1; 8 nucleotides match TRBD1. V shed 3 bases, J shed 8 bases, and the junction held 3 bases outside the gene matches. Per the germline V gene, CDR1 is LNHDA and CDR2 is SQIVND (reference sequence). The CDR3 contains 13 residues. CDR3: CASSMDREYEQFF. The CDR3 DNA reads as TGTGCCAGTAGTATGGACAGGGAGTATGAGCAGTTCTTC.

The V call is TRBV18, the J call TRBJ2-5; TRBD2 might be the D (5 bases). The germline CDR1 and CDR2 sequences are KGHSH and LQKENI. This CDR3 region has 14 residues. V lost 2 bases and J lost 2, with 9 bases in between. The CDR3 nucleotides read TGTGCCAGCTCACCAGCGGGCAAGCAAGAGACCCAGTACTTC. Translation gives CASSPAGKQETQYF.

This sequence joins TRBV4-1 and TRBJ1-5; D may be TRBD1 (5 bases). Germline V lookup: CDR1 MGHRA, CDR2 YSYEKL. The V gene lost 9 bases and the J gene lost 3 bases, with 15 bases spanning the gap. The CDR3 spans 14 residues. CDR3 nucleotides: TGCGCCAGTTCATGGGGCACGGACAATCAGCCCCAGCATTTT. Translating gives CASSWGTDNQPQHF.

The chain is built from TRBV3-1 (or the pseudogene TRBV3-2) and TRBJ2-1; 13 nucleotides match TRBD2. The V gene's germline CDR1 is LGHDT and CDR2 YNNKEL (reference sequence). The junction had 5 bases not matched to a gene; V was cut back by 3 bases and J by 6 bases. The CDR3 has 16 residues. The CDR3 region has the DNA TGTGCCAGCAGCCACCCGGGACTAGCGGGGTTCAATGAGCAGTTCTTC. Protein: CASSHPGLAGFNEQFF.

The genes are TRBV25-1 and TRBJ1-3, with 10 bases identical to TRBD1. With 1 base clipped from V and 6 bases from J, the junction kept 6 bases outside the gene matches. Germline CDR1 MGHDK, CDR2 SYGVNS. CDR3 length equals 16 residues. CDR3 protein: CASSEFRTGGLNTIYF. The CDR3 DNA is TGTGCCAGCAGTGAATTTCGGACAGGGGGACTAAACACCATATATTTT. Full variable domain (remainder filled in from reference TRBV25-1 and TRBJ1-3): EADIYQTPRYLVIGTGKKITLECSQTMGHDKMYWYQQDPGMELHLIHYSYGVNSTEKGDLSSESTVSRIRTEHFPLTLESARPSHTSQYLCASSEFRTGGLNTIYFGEGSWLTVV.

The chain couples TRBV6-6 to TRBJ1-4; 9 bases agree with TRBD1. Trimming removed 5 bases from V and 7 bases from J; junction bases left unmatched: 20. The V gene's germline CDR1 is MNHNY and CDR2 SVGAGI (reference sequence). There are 19 residues in the CDR3. Here the CDR3 DNA reads TGTGCCAGCAGTCCTCGGGACAGGGAGATACGAGGAGGACGTGAAAAACTGTTTTTT. This codes for CASSPRDREIRGGREKLFF.

This chain links TRBV27 with TRBJ1-6, with D uncertain. There are 15 residues in the CDR3. The V end was cut by 5 bases, the J end by 6 bases, with 14 bases between. Germline CDR1 reads MNHEY; CDR2 reads SMNVEV (reference sequence). This chain's CDR3 is CASSALQVTNSPLHF. CDR3 DNA: TGTGCCAGCAGTGCGTTGCAGGTGACTAATTCACCCCTCCACTTT.

This clone was recorded a few times. The V gene is TRBV19, the J gene TRBJ2-3; 9 bases line up with TRBD1. Germline V CDR1 and CDR2: LNHDA, SQIVND (reference sequence). This CDR3 contains 16 residues. J was trimmed by 3 bases and V by 1 base; bases with no gene match: 5. CDR3 DNA sequence: TGTGCCAGTAGTATAGGGACAGGGGCAGCAACAGATACGCAGTATTTT. It encodes CASSIGTGAATDTQYF.

The rearrangement joins TRBV5-6 to TRBJ2-1, with D maybe TRBD1 (6 bases). Germline V gene sequence: CDR1 SGHDT, CDR2 YYEEEE. Trimming took off 4 bases at V and 7 bases at J, with 9 bases between the two ends. This CDR3 spans 12 amino acids. CDR3: CASSLTGNEQFF. CDR3 DNA sequence: TGTGCCAGCAGCCTTACAGGGAATGAGCAGTTCTTC.

This clone was found once. V is TRBV24-1 and J is TRBJ1-2, with D possibly TRBD1 on 5 matching bases. V lost 7 bases and J lost 8, with 19 bases in between. Germline assignment: CDR1 KGHDR and CDR2 SFDVKD. CDR3 size: 14 residues. CDR3 sequence (DNA): TGTGCCACCAGCGACAGACTTCTAACTATGGGCTACACCTTC. This encodes CATSDRLLTMGYTF.

This clone was seen a handful of times. CDR3 coding DNA: TGCGCCACCCTGGACACGAACACCGGGGAGCTGTTTTTT. Translating it yields CATLDTNTGELFF. The rearrangement uses TRBV4-1 and TRBJ2-2; the D gene is possibly TRBD1 (5 bases). This CDR3 is built from 13 residues. V was pared by 10 bases and J by 0 bases, with 9 bases between. The V gene's germline CDR1 is MGHRA and CDR2 YSYEKL.

The chain links TRBV29-1 to TRBJ1-1, with D unresolved. V was cut by 3 bases and J by 3 bases, with 11 bases left in between. CDR3 length equals 13 residues. The germline gives CDR1 SQVTM, CDR2 ANQGSEA. The CDR3 reads CSVDEGRYTEAFF. Here the CDR3 DNA reads TGCAGCGTTGATGAAGGGAGGTACACTGAAGCTTTCTTT.

The CDR3 coding sequence is TGTGCCAGCAGCCAAGTGATGACTGGCAACTCTAACACTGAAGCTTTCTTT. It is translated as CASSQVMTGNSNTEAFF. This chain uses TRBV3-1 (or the pseudogene TRBV3-2) with TRBJ1-1; D is ambiguous. Germline loops: CDR1 LGHDT, CDR2 YNNKEL (reference sequence). CDR3 length: 17 residues. V lost 1 base and J 2 bases, leaving 17 bases between the germline ends.

V is TRBV12-3 or TRBV12-4 and J is TRBJ1-2, with 8 bases lining up with TRBD1. Trimming removed 5 bases from V and 8 bases from J; junction bases left unmatched: 7. The CDR3 spans 13 residues. The CDR3 is CASSPRDRSGYTF. The CDR3 DNA reads TGTGCCAGCAGTCCACGGGACAGGAGCGGCTACACCTTC.

V is TRBV12-3 or TRBV12-4 and J is TRBJ2-7; the match to TRBD1 covers 8 bases. The CDR3 sequence is 13 residues long. Unmatched junction bases numbered 3, after V lost 3 bases and J lost 5 bases. CDR3 loop: CASSLQGANEQYF. The CDR3 DNA follows: TGTGCCAGCAGTTTGCAGGGGGCAAACGAGCAGTACTTC.

J is TRBJ1-3 and V is TRBV5-1, with D tentatively TRBD1 (5 bases). Trimming took 4 bases from V and 0 from J, leaving 14 bases between them. Germline CDR1 SGHRS, CDR2 YFSETQ. This CDR3 is 16 amino acids long. The CDR3 bases are TGCGCCAGCAGCCTCAGGGTTATGGGCTCTGGAAACACCATATATTTT. Translated, it gives CASSLRVMGSGNTIYF.

This chain joins TRBV18 and TRBJ1-2, with a possible D match to TRBD1 (6 bases). Germline-derived CDR1 and CDR2 are KGHSH and LQKENI. The germline V and J ends were trimmed by 5 bases and 4 bases, with 20 bases remaining between them. The CDR3 is 16 amino acids. CDR3 in amino acids: CASSMEFGAGAYGYTF. The CDR3 DNA reads as TGTGCCAGCTCAATGGAGTTTGGGGCAGGGGCCTATGGCTACACCTTC.

The chain joins TRBV18 to TRBJ1-2; 7 nucleotides line up with TRBD1. The CDR3 length is 14 residues. The ends lost 4 bases at V and 5 bases at J; junction bases unmatched: 7. CDR1 KGHSH and CDR2 LQKENI come from the germline V gene. This CDR3 is CASSLVRDSYGYTF. The CDR3 DNA reads as TGTGCCAGCTCACTGGTCCGGGACAGTTATGGCTACACCTTC.

This clone occurred a few times. The genes are TRBV19 and TRBJ2-7; 7 bases match TRBD1. The CDR3 loop spans 15 amino acids. CDR1 LNHDA and CDR2 SQIVND come from the germline V gene (reference sequence). The ends lost 5 bases at V and 2 bases at J; junction bases unmatched: 9. Here the CDR3 reads CASSSHTGTAYEQYF. For the CDR3, the DNA is TGTGCCAGTAGTTCCCACACCGGGACAGCCTACGAGCAGTACTTC.

The chain links TRBV14 to TRBJ2-3; D unclear. The V and J ends lost 5 bases and 7 bases respectively, with 10 bases between them. The CDR3 is made up of 12 amino acids. The germline V gene has CDR1 SGHDN and CDR2 FVKESK. The chain's CDR3 is CASSEMPHTQYF. The CDR3, as DNA: TGTGCCAGCAGCGAGATGCCTCATACGCAGTATTTT.